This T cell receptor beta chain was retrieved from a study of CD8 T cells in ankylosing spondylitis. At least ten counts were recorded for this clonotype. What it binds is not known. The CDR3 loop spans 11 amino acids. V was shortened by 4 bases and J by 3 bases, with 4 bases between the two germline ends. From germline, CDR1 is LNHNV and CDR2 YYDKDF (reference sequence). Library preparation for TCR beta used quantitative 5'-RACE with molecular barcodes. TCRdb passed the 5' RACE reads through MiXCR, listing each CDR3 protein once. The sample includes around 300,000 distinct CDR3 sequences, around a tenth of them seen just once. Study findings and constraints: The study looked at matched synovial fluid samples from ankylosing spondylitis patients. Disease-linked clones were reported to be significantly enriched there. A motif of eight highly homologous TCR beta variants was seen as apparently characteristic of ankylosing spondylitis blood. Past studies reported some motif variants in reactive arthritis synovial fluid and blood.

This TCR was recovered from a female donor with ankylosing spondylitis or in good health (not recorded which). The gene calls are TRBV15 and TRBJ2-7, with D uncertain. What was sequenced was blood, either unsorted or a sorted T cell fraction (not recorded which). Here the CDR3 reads CATSNGYEQYF. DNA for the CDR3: TGTGCCACCAGCAACGGCTACGAGCAGTACTTC.